Following are 30 T cell receptor beta chains from one sample sequenced in a study of regulatory T cells in long-lasting Graves disease. Time point in this sample: newly diagnosed GD, antithyroid drugs for less than 3 months. PBMCs provided the RNA from which the TCR library was made. Researchers made TCR beta libraries by using iRepertoire HTBI primers and running Arm-PCR on CDR3 regions. TCRdb independently ran MiXCR on the multiplex PCR reads; one entry per CDR3 protein. This table has 350,000 to 500,000 distinct CDR3 sequences, roughly 15% appearing once. Another study also made use of these data, one on T cells in Graves' hyperthyroidism and ophthalmopathy.

This material consisted of peripheral blood mononuclear cells (PBMCs), taken at new diagnosis, from a patient treated with antithyroid drugs. These receptors were taken from a young woman with Graves disease.

The J gene is TRBJ2-3, the V gene TRBV2; 8 bases are a match to TRBD1. This CDR3 contains 15 residues. Germline V gives CDR1 SNHLY, CDR2 FYNNEI. Unmatched junction bases numbered 13, after V lost 10 bases and J lost 4 bases. The CDR3: CATYPRTGIADTQYF. The CDR3 DNA sequence: TGTGCCACCTATCCGAGGACAGGGATCGCAGATACGCAGTATTTT.

This clonotype was detected many times. J is TRBJ1-2 and V is TRBV7-8; 8 nucleotides align to TRBD1. V was clipped by 5 bases and J by 7 bases; unmatched bases: 6. CDR1 is SGHVS, CDR2 FQNEAQ, per germline. This CDR3 has 13 amino acids. The DNA of the CDR3 is TGTGCCAGCAGCACGCGACAGGGGACTGGCTACACCTTC. This translates into CASSTRQGTGYTF.

The sample holds many counts of this clonotype. The chain combines TRBV3-1 with TRBJ2-5; D possibly corresponds to TRBD2 (6 bases). The V gene lost 2 bases and the J gene lost 0 bases, with 13 bases spanning the gap. The CDR3 is 16 amino acids. In germline, CDR1 is LGHDT, CDR2 YNNKEL (reference sequence). CDR3 sequence (DNA): TGTGCCAGCAGCCAAATAGCGGAGACGTACCAAGAGACCCAGTACTTC. This translates into CASSQIAETYQETQYF.

This clonotype was picked up a small number of times. The chain combines TRBV3-1 with TRBJ1-5; D ambiguous. This CDR3 spans 13 amino acids. V lost 4 bases, J lost 5 bases, and 9 bases lay in between. CDR1 is LGHDT, CDR2 YNNKEL, per germline (reference sequence). The CDR3 loop is CASSRGIDQPQHF. DNA of the CDR3: TGTGCCAGCAGCCGGGGTATCGATCAGCCCCAGCATTTT.

This clonotype appeared many times. The CDR3 protein is CASSFGQGLEQFF. The CDR3 nucleotides are TGTGCCAGCAGTTTTGGACAGGGTCTGGAGCAGTTCTTC. The J gene is TRBJ2-1, the V gene TRBV27; 8 nucleotides align to TRBD1. V lost 3 bases, J lost 10 bases, and 5 bases stayed unmatched. Germline CDR1 reads MNHEY; CDR2 reads SMNVEV (reference sequence). CDR3 length: 13 amino acids.

Only a few counts were recorded for this clonotype. The chain carries TRBV7-3 and TRBJ2-3; D uncertain. This CDR3 is 17 amino acids long. Germline V gene lookup returns CDR1 SGHTA and CDR2 FQGTGA. Trimming took off 6 bases at V and 4 bases at J, with 23 bases between the two ends. CDR3 protein: CASSRSPRPAEADTQYF. As DNA, the CDR3 is TGTGCCAGCAGTCGTAGTCCTAGGCCGGCTGAAGCAGATACGCAGTATTTT. The whole variable domain, remainder taken from reference TRBV7-3 and TRBJ2-3, is GAGVSQTPSNKVTEKGKYVELRCDPISGHTALYWYRQSLGQGPEFLIYFQGTGAADDSGLPNDRFFAVRPEGSVSTLKIQRTERGDSAVYLCASSRSPRPAEADTQYFGPGTRLTVL.

This clonotype was counted a few times. One end of the junction fails to match germline, which may point to a read error. The chain is built from TRBV28 and TRBJ2-7, with D hard to call. CDR3 length equals 16 residues. The germline V gene encodes CDR1 MDHEN and CDR2 SYDVKM. CDR3 in DNA: TGTGCCAGCAGTTCCAAAGGAACTCCGAGACTCTACGAGAAGTACTTC. It is translated as CASSSKGTPRLYEKYF.

The chain employs TRBV4-1 and TRBJ1-5; TRBD1 is a possible D gene (5 bases). Trimming shortened V by 1 base and J by 0 bases, and 7 bases separated the two germline ends. The CDR3 extends over 15 amino acids. Germline V gene sequence: CDR1 MGHRA, CDR2 YSYEKL. The CDR3 region has the DNA TGCGCCAGCAGCCAAGGAGGGGATAGCAATCAGCCCCAGCATTTT. Amino acid sequence: CASSQGGDSNQPQHF.

This clonotype has only a few counts. The chain joins TRBV28 to TRBJ1-1; 7 nucleotides align to TRBD1. This CDR3 region has 14 residues. Germline V gives CDR1 MDHEN, CDR2 SYDVKM. The V segment lost 4 bases and the J segment 0 bases; nucleotides outside the gene matches: 2. CDR3 residues: CASSSGQVNTEAFF. CDR3 nucleotides: TGTGCCAGCAGTTCCGGACAGGTGAACACTGAAGCTTTCTTT.

As regards this clonotype: This may be a read error: a much more frequent sequence differs by one nucleotide. The J gene is TRBJ1-1, the V gene TRBV29-1; tentatively, D is TRBD1 (5 bases). The germline gives CDR1 SQVTM, CDR2 ANQGSEA. V was pared by 4 bases and J by 0 bases, with 6 bases between. There are 12 residues in the CDR3. CDR3 nucleotides: TGCAGCGTTGGACAGATGAACACTGAAGCTTTCTTT. Amino acids: CSVGQMNTEAFF.

This clonotype was detected many times. For the CDR3, the DNA is TGTGCCAGCAGCCGAAGTGGACCATACGAGCAGTACTTC. Residues: CASSRSGPYEQYF. The gene calls are TRBV3-1 and TRBJ2-7, with D hard to call. The CDR3 totals 13 residues. Germline V gene data show CDR1 as LGHDT and CDR2 as YNNKEL (reference sequence). V was cut by 4 bases and J by 4 bases, with 11 bases left in between.

The chain combines TRBV3-1 with TRBJ2-1, with 9 positions matching TRBD2. J gave up 2 bases and V 0 bases, and 5 bases lay outside the gene matches. From germline, CDR1 is LGHDT and CDR2 YNNKEL (reference sequence). This CDR3 contains 17 residues. CDR3 nucleotides: TGTGCCAGCAGCCAAGAGTCACTAGCGGGTACCTACAATGAGCAGTTCTTC. Amino acid sequence: CASSQESLAGTYNEQFF.

V and J are TRBV6-1 and TRBJ2-2; a weak D match, TRBD2 (7 bases). Trimming left V 9 bases short and J 7 bases short, with 21 bases between. The CDR3 sequence is 15 residues long. Germline lookup yields CDR1 MNHNS and CDR2 SASEGT. Here the CDR3 reads CARLLLGGGGGELFF. The CDR3 region has the DNA TGTGCCAGACTACTCCTGGGAGGGGGTGGCGGGGAGCTGTTTTTT.

This clonotype was recorded at least ten times. This sequence joins TRBV6-5 and TRBJ1-6, with a possible D match to TRBD1 (6 bases). V was cut by 4 bases and J by 7 bases, with 8 bases left in between. Germline CDR1 MNHEY, CDR2 SVGAGI. The CDR3 length is 13 residues. The CDR3 reads CASSWTENSPLHF. CDR3 bases: TGTGCCAGCAGTTGGACAGAGAATTCACCCCTCCACTTT.

The rearrangement links TRBV3-1 to TRBJ1-1; no reliable D call. Germline CDR1 is LGHDT and CDR2 is YNNKEL (reference sequence). V dropped 0 bases and J dropped 10 bases, with 24 bases sitting between them. The CDR3 spans 17 residues. CDR3 sequence (DNA): TGTGCCAGCAGCCAAGATAATTGGGGAGCTTCCGCGTCGGTAGCTTTCTTT. As protein: CASSQDNWGASASVAFF. The variable domain in full, completed from reference TRBV3-1 and TRBJ1-1, reads DTAVSQTPKYLVTQMGNDKSIKCEQNLGHDTMYWYKQDSKKFLKIMFSYNNKELIINETVPNRFSPKSPDKAHLNLHINSLELGDSAVYFCASSQDNWGASASVAFFGQGTRLTVV.

A few counts support this clonotype. This sequence may be a read error, since a much larger clone differs from it by one base. The chain uses TRBV29-1 and TRBJ2-1; TRBD2 aligns across 11 bases. Germline V lookup: CDR1 SQVTM, CDR2 ANQGSEA. V lost 8 bases, J lost 5 bases, and 8 bases stayed unmatched. The CDR3 runs 14 residues. As DNA, the CDR3 is TGCAGCACCTGGGCTAGCGGGAGGCACAATGAGCAGTTCTTC. Amino acid sequence: CSTWASGRHNEQFF.

Ten or more counts support this clonotype. The rearrangement uses TRBV7-2 and TRBJ2-2, with D perhaps TRBD1 or TRBD2 (5 bases each). This CDR3 contains 17 residues. Germline CDR1 and CDR2: SGHTA and FQGNSA. With 1 base removed from V and 8 bases from J, the gap between germline ends came to 20 bases. Here the CDR3 reads CASSLDPGTLRRGELFF. The DNA of the CDR3 is TGTGCCAGCAGCTTAGACCCCGGGACCCTGAGGAGAGGGGAGCTGTTTTTT.

This clonotype was seen only a few times. This sequence may be a read error, since a much larger clone differs from it by one base. The chain is built from TRBV6-1 and TRBJ2-7; 9 nucleotides line up with TRBD2. The CDR3 has 15 amino acids. The junction had 3 bases not matched to a gene; V was cut back by 0 bases and J by 3 bases. Per the germline V gene, CDR1 is MNHNS and CDR2 is SASEGT. The CDR3 protein is CASSEASGSFYEQYF. The DNA of the CDR3 is TGTGCCAGCAGTGAAGCTAGCGGGAGCTTCTACGAGCAGTACTTC.

This chain uses TRBV29-1 with TRBJ2-3; D not certain. This CDR3 comprises 11 residues. Between the trimmed V and J ends, which lost 3 bases and 4 bases, there was a span of 5 bases. Germline V CDR1 and CDR2: SQVTM, ANQGSEA. This CDR3 reads CSVDGADTQYF. The CDR3 region has the DNA TGCAGCGTTGACGGCGCAGATACGCAGTATTTT.

The chain couples TRBV5-1 to TRBJ1-3; 8 positions match TRBD1. J lost 1 base, V lost 0 bases, and 9 bases had no gene match. Per the germline V gene, CDR1 is SGHRS and CDR2 is YFSETQ. CDR3 length: 18 residues. In nucleotides, the CDR3 is TGCGCCAGCAGCTTGGCCCCAAGGCAGGGGGCGTCTGGAAACACCATATATTTT. It codes for CASSLAPRQGASGNTIYF.

This rearrangement joins TRBV18 to TRBJ1-4; D call uncertain. The CDR3 is 14 residues long. Germline V gene lookup returns CDR1 KGHSH and CDR2 LQKENI. Trimming stripped 3 bases from V and 8 bases from J, with 13 bases between. CDR3 DNA sequence: TGTGCCAGCTCACCGCAGAACGGGAGGGAAAAACTGTTTTTT. This sequence encodes CASSPQNGREKLFF.

This clonotype was seen at least ten times. The chain carries TRBV28 and TRBJ2-5; D is unresolved. Germline loops: CDR1 MDHEN, CDR2 SYDVKM. Trimming left V 8 bases short and J 2 bases short, with 9 bases between. This CDR3 comprises 12 residues. CDR3 sequence reads: CASGGVQETQYF. CDR3 in DNA: TGTGCCAGCGGTGGAGTTCAAGAGACCCAGTACTTC.

This clonotype was seen more than once but under ten times. The chain links TRBV29-1 to TRBJ1-1; D possibly corresponds to TRBD1 (5 bases). CDR3 length: 13 residues. CDR1 and CDR2 (germline): SQVTM, ANQGSEA. The CDR3 bases are TGCAGGGTCGATTGGGGCACTGGCACTGAAGCTTTCTTT. Amino acid sequence: CRVDWGTGTEAFF. The entire variable domain, with the rest obtained from reference TRBV29-1 and TRBJ1-1, is as follows: SAVISQKPSRDICQRGTSLTIQCQVDSQVTMMFWYRQQPGQSLTLIATANQGSEATYESGFVIDKFPISRPNLTFSTLTVSNMSPEDSSIYLCRVDWGTGTEAFFGQGTRLTVV.

The V call is TRBV15, the J call TRBJ2-5; 7 bases agree with TRBD1. The CDR3 has 15 amino acids. The germline V gene has CDR1 LNHNV and CDR2 YYDKDF (reference sequence). With 1 base clipped from V and 5 bases from J, the junction kept 7 bases outside the gene matches. The CDR3 reads CATSRGTGQAETQYF. The CDR3 DNA sequence: TGTGCCACCAGCAGAGGTACTGGACAGGCGGAGACCCAGTACTTC.

About this clonotype: This may be a read error, as it is one base from a much larger clone. This chain links TRBV29-1 with TRBJ2-5; the D gene is possibly TRBD2 (5 bases). CDR1 SQVTM and CDR2 ANQGSEA come from the germline V gene. V dropped 4 bases and J dropped 5 bases, with 14 bases sitting between them. This CDR3 contains 13 residues. CDR3 sequence reads: CSVVFPGMETQYF. As DNA, the CDR3 is TGCAGCGTTGTATTCCCGGGGATGGAGACCCAGTACTTC.

There are a few counts of this clonotype. The gene calls are TRBV29-1 and TRBJ2-7; 11 bases map to TRBD2. Trimming took 4 bases from V and 3 from J; bases not matched to a gene: 2. Looked up from germline, CDR1 is SQVTM and CDR2 is ANQGSEA. The CDR3 is 13 amino acids. CDR3 sequence: CSVVTSGIYEQYF. In nucleotides, the CDR3 is TGCAGCGTTGTGACTAGCGGGATCTACGAGCAGTACTTC.

This clonotype was counted at least ten times. This chain connects TRBV12-3 or TRBV12-4 to TRBJ2-7; TRBD1 matches 7 bases. The junction had 6 bases not matched to a gene; V was cut back by 7 bases and J by 0 bases. The CDR3 consists of 14 residues. The CDR3 here is CASTPTGPSYEQYF. CDR3 nucleotides: TGTGCCAGCACCCCGACAGGGCCCTCCTACGAGCAGTACTTC.

This clonotype was seen many times. The J gene is TRBJ1-5, the V gene TRBV7-6; 8 bases are shared with TRBD1. The length of the CDR3 is 17 residues. Germline V CDR1 and CDR2: SGHVS, FNYEAQ. J was trimmed by 0 bases and V by 1 base; bases with no gene match: 5. The CDR3 bases are TGTGCCAGCAGCTTAGGAGGGACAGGCTATAGCAATCAGCCCCAGCATTTT. It encodes CASSLGGTGYSNQPQHF.

The sample holds many counts of this clonotype. The chain links TRBV11-2 to TRBJ1-1, with D tentatively TRBD1 (5 bases). Germline V lookup: CDR1 SGHAT, CDR2 FQNNGV. V lost 3 bases and J 3 bases, leaving 11 bases between the germline ends. This CDR3 has 14 amino acids. The CDR3 nucleotides are TGTGCCAGCAGCTTTACTGGACAATACACTGAAGCTTTCTTT. It codes for CASSFTGQYTEAFF.

This clonotype was detected ten times or more. A read error may account for a junction end that differs from germline. The chain joins TRBV12-3 or TRBV12-4 to TRBJ2-5; no clear D. The CDR3 is made up of 13 amino acids. The CDR3 reads CASSLVVEETQYF. The CDR3 bases are TGTGCCAGCAGCTTAGTGGTAGAAGAGACCCAGTACTTC.